This TCR beta chain originates from a study of early T cells in non-severe SARS-CoV-2 infection. Many counts were recorded for this clonotype. TCRdb redid the calling of the 5' RACE reads with MiXCR, one entry per CDR3 protein. The profile shows approximately 39,000 distinct CDR3 sequences, approximately 9.1% of them singletons. Germline V lookup: CDR1 MNHEY, CDR2 SVGEGT. This CDR3 contains 15 residues. V lost 2 bases, J lost 4 bases, and 14 bases lay in between. The source material was whole blood. This chain links TRBV6-2 or TRBV6-3 with TRBJ1-1; weak D call: TRBD1 (5 bases). The source of this sequence is an adult who was a healthcare worker with PCR-confirmed SARS-CoV-2 infection or an uninfected control (not recorded which). The CDR3 sequence is CASSYAVRQGTEAFF. The CDR3 DNA follows: TGTGCCAGCAGTTACGCGGTGCGGCAGGGCACTGAAGCTTTCTTT.